This T cell receptor beta chain stems from a study of CD8+ T cells in alopecia areata (dated by TCRdb to the late 2010s). For the wider study: Skin from C3H/HeJ donors with spontaneous alopecia (about 6-12 months old) was grafted onto female C3H/HeJ recipients aged 7-10 weeks. High-throughput TCRbeta sequencing was used to examine T cell clonal expansion in alopecia areata in both the C3H/HeJ mouse model and human patients. In humans, TCRbeta sequencing was performed on scalp tissue and on sorted CD4+ and CD8+ peripheral blood T cells from healthy controls and from patients with patchy or totalis/universalis alopecia areata. Scalp clonality was compared across normal scalp (n=4), patchy alopecia areata scalp (n=8), and alopecia totalis/universalis scalp (n=8). RNA was extracted with the PAXgene miRNA kit for fixed scalp, the miRNeasy kit for PBMCs, and the RNeasy kit for mouse skin. TCRbeta CDR3 regions were amplified by immunoSEQ multiplex PCR with 35 Vbeta forward and 13 Jbeta reverse primers. General findings and caveats noted by the study authors: Unlike mouse skin, where gammadelta T cells dominate, normal human skin contains resident alphabeta T cells that get sequenced too, which complicates analysis of the scalp TCR repertoire. TCR sequences shared between patients were less clear than in mice, possibly partly because of HLA diversity in the patient population. Compared with normal scalp, lesional scalp, particularly in alopecia totalis/universalis, had higher clonality and more expanded CD8+ clones, which suggests antigenic drive.

Pooled mouse cutaneous lymph node cells were stained for CD4, CD8alpha, NKG2D, NKG2ACE and other markers and were then sorted on a BD Influx. The CDR3 contains 14 residues, cysteine and phenylalanine counted. Shown are 30 bases from within the CDR3, in frame from base 1. V is pruned by 6 bases and J by 1 base, leaving 7 bases of the junction without a gene match. CDR1 and CDR2 are drawn from the germline V gene (reference sequence): FNHDT, SITEND. This clone was seen a handful of times. Its target antigen remains unknown. This receptor is murine, so its gene names and germline sequences reflect the mouse genome. The CDR3 is cut off 4 residues early in the read; its end comes from the germline J gene. Library preparation employed the immunoSEQ multiplex PCR assay. For TCR sequencing, RNA was extracted from every sample and reverse transcribed into cDNA to serve as template. SuperScript III was used for first-strand cDNA synthesis, primed with a 2:1 mix of oligo-dT and random hexamers. A synthetic immune receptor repertoire was used to gauge amplification bias, and whatever bias remained was removed computationally. Libraries were sequenced on Illumina HiSeq with 60 bp reads covering the CDR3, read from J toward V. Under the source paper's analysis protocol: Raw reads were preprocessed to remove errors, and CDR3 was defined according to IMGT conventions as the region from the conserved cysteine to phenylalanine. Clonality was computed by normalizing Shannon entropy by log2 of the number of productive unique TCRs and subtracting the result from 1. Whether scalp clones were CD4 or CD8 was inferred by matching scalp TCRbeta sequences against CD4 and CD8 repertoires sorted from blood. The source is immuneACCESS, and TCRdb retained only in-frame sequences with V and J called. Part of the clones is not carried over; for the studies checked, unresolved V genes explain less than half of this, and the remainder is unexplained. For V, J and clone size, that table is used; D and trimming come from the DNA. This sample contains about 270,000 clones, none of which is a singleton. The top ten constitute more than 0.95% of the sample.

The chain couples TRBV19 to TRBJ2-7; 7 central bases correspond to TRBD2. The TCR comes from a C3H/HeJ mouse with alopecia areata. Mice belonging to this strain carry MHC haplotype H2-k. The material sequenced was CD4+ T cells sorted from a lymph node. CDR3 DNA, as far as it was read: TGTGCCAGCACCCCATCGGGGGGGTCCTAT. It translates to CASTPSGGSY. The complete CDR3 reads CASTPSGGSYEQYF.